This T cell receptor (beta chain) was retrieved from a study of blood T cell repertoires in COVID-19. Background on the study: Sites across the United States, Italy and Spain contributed samples from acute and convalescent COVID-19. In each case, the material was cDNA or gDNA derived from T cells, B-cell-depleted T cells, or PBMCs.

Germline V gene sequence: CDR1 KGHSH, CDR2 LQKENI. The ends lost 4 bases at V and 3 bases at J; junction bases unmatched: 6. The length of the CDR3 is 14 residues. In the source study's methods: Reference gene primers were amplified, and this amplification served to estimate nucleated cell counts. The protocol was immunoSEQ multiplex PCR, while the TCRdb copy is restricted to in-frame clones and leaves out a portion. V and J calls plus clone size are reproduced from that table; the DNA served to infer D and trimming. The top ten hold roughly 4.7% of the sample, which has over 100,000 clones, about 78% seen once.

Source material: peripheral blood. The chain links TRBV18 to TRBJ2-7; TRBD2 matches at 7 bases. The receptor was derived from a human donor in a cohort sampled during active or convalescent COVID-19. The CDR3 coding sequence is TGTGCCAGCTCACGGGGAGGGGATCGCTACGAGCAGTACTTC. Translated, it gives CASSRGGDRYEQYF.